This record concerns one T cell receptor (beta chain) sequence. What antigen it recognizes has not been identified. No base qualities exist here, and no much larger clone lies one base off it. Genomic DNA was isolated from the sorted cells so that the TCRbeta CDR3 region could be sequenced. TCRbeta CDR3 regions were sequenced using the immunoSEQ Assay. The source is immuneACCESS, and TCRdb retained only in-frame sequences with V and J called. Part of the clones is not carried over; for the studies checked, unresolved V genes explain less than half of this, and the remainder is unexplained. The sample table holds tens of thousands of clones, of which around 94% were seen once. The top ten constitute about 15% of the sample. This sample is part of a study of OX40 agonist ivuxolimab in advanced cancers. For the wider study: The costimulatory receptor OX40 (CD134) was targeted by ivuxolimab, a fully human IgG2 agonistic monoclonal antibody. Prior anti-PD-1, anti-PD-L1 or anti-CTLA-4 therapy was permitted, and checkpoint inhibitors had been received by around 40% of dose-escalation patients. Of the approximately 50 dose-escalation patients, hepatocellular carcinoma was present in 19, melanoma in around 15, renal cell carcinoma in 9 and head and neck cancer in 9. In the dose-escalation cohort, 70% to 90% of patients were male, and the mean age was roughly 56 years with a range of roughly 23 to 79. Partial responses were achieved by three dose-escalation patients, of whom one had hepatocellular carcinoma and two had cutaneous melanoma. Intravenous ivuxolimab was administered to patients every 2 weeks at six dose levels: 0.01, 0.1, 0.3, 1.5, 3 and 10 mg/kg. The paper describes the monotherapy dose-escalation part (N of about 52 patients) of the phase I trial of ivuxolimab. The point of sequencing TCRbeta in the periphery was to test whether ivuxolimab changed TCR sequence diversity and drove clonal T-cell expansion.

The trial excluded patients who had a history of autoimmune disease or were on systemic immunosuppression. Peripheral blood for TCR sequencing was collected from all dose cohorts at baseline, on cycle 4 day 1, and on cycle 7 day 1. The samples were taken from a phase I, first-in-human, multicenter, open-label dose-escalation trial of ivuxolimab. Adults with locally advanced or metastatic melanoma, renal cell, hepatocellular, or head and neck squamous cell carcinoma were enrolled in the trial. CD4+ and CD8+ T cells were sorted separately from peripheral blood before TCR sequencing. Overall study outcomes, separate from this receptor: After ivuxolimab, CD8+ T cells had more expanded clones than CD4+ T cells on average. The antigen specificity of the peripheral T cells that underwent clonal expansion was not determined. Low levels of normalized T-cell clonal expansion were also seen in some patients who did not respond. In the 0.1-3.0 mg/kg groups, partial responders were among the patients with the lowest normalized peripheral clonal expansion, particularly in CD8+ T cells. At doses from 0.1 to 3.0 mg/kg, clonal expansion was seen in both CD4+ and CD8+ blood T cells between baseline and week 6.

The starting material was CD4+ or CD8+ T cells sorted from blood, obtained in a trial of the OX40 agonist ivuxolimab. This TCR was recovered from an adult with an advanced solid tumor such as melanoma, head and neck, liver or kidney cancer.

The CDR3 corresponds to CASSPRAVEKLFF. The bases read TGTGCCAGCAGCCCGCGGGCAGTTGAAAAACTGTTTTTT. The V and J segments used are TRBV5-8 and TRBJ1-4; the D gene cannot be named for sure. The junction shows trimming of 4 bases on V and 7 bases on J, plus 11 bases between the germline ends. CDR1 and CDR2, looked up from the germline V gene, are SGHTS and YDEGEE. From the cysteine through the phenylalanine, the CDR3 covers 13 amino acids. The CDR3 DNA has 39 bases and is translated from base 1. The full variable domain, with segments outside the CDR3 supplied by the reference TRBV5-8 and TRBJ1-4 proteins, appears as EAGVTQSPTHLIKTRGQQATLRCSPISGHTSVYWYQQALGLGLQFLLWYDEGEERNRGNFPPRFSGRQFPNYSSELNVNALELEDSALYLCASSPRAVEKLFFGSGTQLSVL.